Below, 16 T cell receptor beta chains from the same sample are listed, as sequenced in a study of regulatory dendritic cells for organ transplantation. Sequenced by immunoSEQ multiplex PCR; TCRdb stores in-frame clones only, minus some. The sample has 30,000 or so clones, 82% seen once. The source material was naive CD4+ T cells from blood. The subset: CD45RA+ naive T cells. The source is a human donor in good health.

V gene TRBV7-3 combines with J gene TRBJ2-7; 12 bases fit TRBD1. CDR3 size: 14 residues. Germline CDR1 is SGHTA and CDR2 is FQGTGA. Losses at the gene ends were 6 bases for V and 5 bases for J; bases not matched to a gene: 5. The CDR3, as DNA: TGTGCCAGCAGTAAGGGACAGGGGGCCGACGAGCAGTACTTC. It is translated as CASSKGQGADEQYF.

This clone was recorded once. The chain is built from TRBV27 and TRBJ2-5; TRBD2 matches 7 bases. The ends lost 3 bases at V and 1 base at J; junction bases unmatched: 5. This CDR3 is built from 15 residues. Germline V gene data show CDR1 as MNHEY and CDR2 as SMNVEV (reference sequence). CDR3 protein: CASSLGGYFQETQYF. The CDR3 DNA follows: TGTGCCAGCAGTTTGGGGGGGTACTTCCAAGAGACCCAGTACTTC.

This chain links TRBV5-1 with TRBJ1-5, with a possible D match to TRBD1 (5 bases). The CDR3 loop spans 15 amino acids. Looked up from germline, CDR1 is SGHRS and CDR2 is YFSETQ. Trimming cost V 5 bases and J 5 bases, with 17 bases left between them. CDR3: CASSPWGGDDQPQHF. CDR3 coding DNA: TGCGCCAGCAGTCCTTGGGGAGGGGACGATCAGCCCCAGCATTTT.

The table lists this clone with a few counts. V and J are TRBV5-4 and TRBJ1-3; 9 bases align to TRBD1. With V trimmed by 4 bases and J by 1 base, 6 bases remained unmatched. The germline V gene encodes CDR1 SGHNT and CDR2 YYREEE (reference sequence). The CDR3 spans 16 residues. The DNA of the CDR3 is TGTGCCAGCAGCAGAGGACAGGGGCAGTCTGGAAACACCATATATTTT. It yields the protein CASSRGQGQSGNTIYF.

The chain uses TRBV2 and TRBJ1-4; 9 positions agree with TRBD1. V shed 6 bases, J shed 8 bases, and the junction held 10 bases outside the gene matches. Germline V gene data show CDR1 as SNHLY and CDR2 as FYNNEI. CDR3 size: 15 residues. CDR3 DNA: TGTGCCAGCAGCCCAGAGGGACAGGGATGGGAAAAACTGTTTTTT. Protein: CASSPEGQGWEKLFF.

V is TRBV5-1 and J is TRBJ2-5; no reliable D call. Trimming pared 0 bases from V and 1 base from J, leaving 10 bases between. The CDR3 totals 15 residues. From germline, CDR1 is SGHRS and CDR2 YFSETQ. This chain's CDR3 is CASSLVQSIQETQYF. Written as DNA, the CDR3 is TGCGCCAGCAGCTTGGTACAGTCAATCCAAGAGACCCAGTACTTC.

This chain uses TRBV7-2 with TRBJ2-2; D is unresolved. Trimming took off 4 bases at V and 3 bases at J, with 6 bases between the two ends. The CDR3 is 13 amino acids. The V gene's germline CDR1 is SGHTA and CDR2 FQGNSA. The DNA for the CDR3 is TGTGCCAGCAGCTCCTACTACACCGGGGAGCTGTTTTTT. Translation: CASSSYYTGELFF.

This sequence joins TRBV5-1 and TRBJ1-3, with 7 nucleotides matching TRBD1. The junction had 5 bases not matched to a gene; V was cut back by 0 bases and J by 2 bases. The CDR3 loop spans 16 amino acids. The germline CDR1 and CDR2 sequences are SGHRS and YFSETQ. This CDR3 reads CASSLVGDRAGNTIYF. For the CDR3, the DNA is TGCGCCAGCAGCTTGGTGGGGGACAGAGCTGGAAACACCATATATTTT.

This CDR3 reads CASSQLCNSFDGYTF. Here the CDR3 DNA reads TGCGCCAGCAGTCAACTGTGCAACAGCTTTGATGGCTACACCTTC. The J gene is TRBJ1-2, the V gene TRBV23-1; unclear D gene. TRBV23-1 is filed as an ORF, its function uncertain. V lost 2 bases and J 6 bases, leaving 16 bases between the germline ends. This CDR3 has 15 amino acids.

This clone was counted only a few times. CDR3 bases: TGTGCCAGCAGCCCGCAGGGGGCTGGCTACACCTTC. As protein: CASSPQGAGYTF. This sequence joins TRBV7-2 and TRBJ1-2, with 8 bases lining up with TRBD1. Germline lookup yields CDR1 SGHTA and CDR2 FQGNSA. Unmatched junction bases numbered 3, after V lost 5 bases and J lost 7 bases. The CDR3 is 12 amino acids.

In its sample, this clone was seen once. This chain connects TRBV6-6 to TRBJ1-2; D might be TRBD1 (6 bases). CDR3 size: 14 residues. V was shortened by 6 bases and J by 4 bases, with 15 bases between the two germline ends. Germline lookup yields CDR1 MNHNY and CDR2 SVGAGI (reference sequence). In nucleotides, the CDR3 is TGTGCCAGCAGAGACAGGCGGACCGGCTATGGCTACACCTTC. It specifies CASRDRRTGYGYTF.

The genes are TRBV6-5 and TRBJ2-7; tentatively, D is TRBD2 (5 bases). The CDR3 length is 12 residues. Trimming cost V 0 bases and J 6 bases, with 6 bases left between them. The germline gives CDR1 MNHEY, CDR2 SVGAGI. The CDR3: CASSYSGIEQYF. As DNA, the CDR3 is TGTGCCAGCAGTTACTCCGGGATCGAGCAGTACTTC.

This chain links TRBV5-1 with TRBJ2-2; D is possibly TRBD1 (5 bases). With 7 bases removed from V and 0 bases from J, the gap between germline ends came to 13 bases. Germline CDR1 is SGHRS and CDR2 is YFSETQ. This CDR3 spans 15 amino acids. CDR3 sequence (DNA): TGCGCCAGCGAAAGGGGCCCCTCGAACACCGGGGAGCTGTTTTTT. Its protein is CASERGPSNTGELFF.

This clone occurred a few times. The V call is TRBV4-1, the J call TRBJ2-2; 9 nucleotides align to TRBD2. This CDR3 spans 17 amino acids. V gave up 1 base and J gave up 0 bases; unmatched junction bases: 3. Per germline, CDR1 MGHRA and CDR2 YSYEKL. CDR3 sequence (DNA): TGCGCCAGCAGCCAAGCAATAGCGGGGGCGAACACCGGGGAGCTGTTTTTT. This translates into CASSQAIAGANTGELFF.

The CDR3 is CASKGSSYNEQFF. CDR3 nucleotides: TGTGCCAGCAAAGGGAGCTCCTACAATGAGCAGTTCTTC. V gene TRBV2 combines with J gene TRBJ2-1; perhaps TRBD2 as D (5 bases). Germline V lookup: CDR1 SNHLY, CDR2 FYNNEI. V was trimmed by 7 bases and J by 0 bases, leaving 7 bases between them. This CDR3 spans 13 amino acids. The whole variable domain, remainder taken from reference TRBV2 and TRBJ2-1, is EPEVTQTPSHQVTQMGQEVILRCVPISNHLYFYWYRQILGQKVEFLVSFYNNEISEKSEIFDDQFSVERPDGSNFTLKIRSTKLEDSAMYFCASKGSSYNEQFFGPGTRLTVL.

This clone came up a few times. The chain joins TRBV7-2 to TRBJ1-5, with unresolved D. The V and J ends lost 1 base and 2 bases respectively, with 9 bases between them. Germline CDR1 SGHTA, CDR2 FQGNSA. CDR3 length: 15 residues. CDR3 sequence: CASSLGPHGNQPQHF. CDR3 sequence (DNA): TGTGCCAGCAGCTTAGGCCCACACGGCAATCAGCCCCAGCATTTT.